Below, one T cell receptor (beta chain) is given with its context. The antigen is unknown. The data originate from a study of CD8 T cells in ankylosing spondylitis. Findings and limits, study-wide: A TCR beta motif made of fewer than ten highly homologous variants seemed typical of ankylosing spondylitis blood. Previous work reported some of these motif variants in the synovial fluid and blood of reactive arthritis. Matched ankylosing spondylitis synovial fluid reportedly showed significant enrichment of disease-linked clones.

The CDR3 totals 18 residues. The germline CDR1 and CDR2 sequences are SGHAT and FQDESV (reference sequence). With 1 base removed from V and 0 bases from J, the gap between germline ends came to 16 bases. The authors made TCR beta libraries by quantitative 5'-RACE with molecular barcodes. TCRdb reanalysed the 5' RACE reads using MiXCR and keeps one entry per CDR3 protein. The repertoire has about 750,000 distinct CDR3 sequences, 15% to 20% of them found once; the top ten carry under 20%. The chain links TRBV11-1 to TRBJ2-1, with D perhaps matching TRBD2 (6 bases). Sequenced material: blood, either unsorted or a sorted T cell fraction (not recorded which). This sequence originates from a male donor with ankylosing spondylitis. The CDR3 here is CASSLEERAGSSYNEQFF. The CDR3 coding sequence is TGTGCCAGCAGCTTAGAGGAGAGAGCGGGCAGCTCCTACAATGAGCAGTTCTTC.